A selection of T cell receptor beta chains follows, all from one sample in a study of T cells in Graves' hyperthyroidism and ophthalmopathy. MiXCR was run by TCRdb on the multiplex PCR reads, yielding one entry per CDR3 protein. The repertoire includes a few hundred thousand distinct CDR3 sequences, around 13% of them detected once, and 30% to 35% sits in the top ten. Material: blood. These receptors all come from a woman in her thirties or forties with Graves' ophthalmopathy. CDR3s include the opening cysteine and the closing phenylalanine or tryptophan. The order of the fields is clone size, J gene, V gene, D gene, CDR3 protein, CDR3 DNA. D genes are given only for firm matches. Clone size, where shown, is once, few, many, or a class for clones that have expanded.

NA TRBJ2-2 TRBV6-1 NA CASRSGTGITGELFF TGTGCCAGCCGATCCGGGACTGGGATTACCGGGGAGCTGTTTTTT
few TRBJ1-2 TRBV20-1 NA CSANLGSRQSSYGYTF TGCAGTGCTAACTTAGGCTCCCGACAGAGTTCCTATGGCTACACCTTC
NA TRBJ2-3 TRBV5-6 TRBD1 CASSLGGAQYF TGTGCCAGCAGCTTAGGGGGCGCTCAGTATTTT
once TRBJ2-5 TRBV11-2 TRBD2 CASSLTRAGATETQYF TGTGCCAGCAGCCTGACTCGGGCGGGAGCGACGGAGACCCAGTACTTC
many TRBJ2-3 TRBV6-2/TRBV6-3 TRBD1 CASSPGQVHTDTQYF TGTGCCAGCAGCCCCGGACAGGTCCACACAGATACGCAGTATTTT
many TRBJ2-7 TRBV10-3 NA CASTGAAEQYF TGTGCCTCCACGGGGGCAGCCGAGCAGTACTTC
NA TRBJ2-1 TRBV12-3/TRBV12-4 NA CASSFVDEQFF TGTGCCAGCAGTTTTGTCGATGAGCAGTTCTTC
many TRBJ2-7 TRBV11-3 NA CASSGQGDEQYF TGTGCCAGCAGCGGGCAGGGAGACGAGCAGTACTTC
NA TRBJ2-5 TRBV18 NA CASSDGEETQYF TGTGCCAGCTCAGACGGTGAAGAGACCCAGTACTTC
NA TRBJ2-1 TRBV2 TRBD1 CASRRTGGDNNEQFF TGTGCCAGCAGGAGGACAGGGGGGGATAACAATGAGCAGTTCTTC
many TRBJ1-3 TRBV12-3/TRBV12-4 NA CASPPSLFYSGNTIYF TGTGCCAGCCCCCCGTCCCTGTTCTACTCTGGAAACACCATATATTTT
many TRBJ2-1 TRBV24-1 NA CATSAPGRGNEQFF TGTGCCACCAGTGCCCCTGGAAGGGGCAATGAGCAGTTCTTC
many TRBJ2-7 TRBV7-9 NA CASARAGVSYEQYF TGTGCCAGCGCGAGGGCAGGGGTAAGCTACGAGCAGTACTTC
few TRBJ2-3 TRBV9 NA CASSVALGAGDTDTQYF TGTGCCAGCAGCGTAGCTTTGGGGGCGGGGGACACAGATACGCAGTATTTT
few TRBJ2-7 TRBV19 NA CASSIVQWREQYF TGTGCCAGTAGTATAGTACAGTGGAGGGAGCAGTACTTC
many TRBJ2-7 TRBV6-1 NA CASYYEQYF TGTGCCAGCTACTACGAGCAGTACTTC
NA TRBJ2-1 TRBV19 TRBD1 CASRGQGAGEQFF TGTGCCAGTAGGGGACAGGGGGCAGGTGAGCAGTTCTTC
many TRBJ1-5 TRBV10-3 NA CAISAGSYQPQHF TGTGCCATCAGTGCCGGGTCCTATCAGCCCCAGCATTTT
many TRBJ1-1 TRBV5-1 NA CASSLVTDGYTEAFF TGCGCCAGCAGCTTGGTAACAGACGGGTACACTGAAGCTTTCTTT
many TRBJ1-2 TRBV12-3/TRBV12-4 NA CASSLLSVRGQGGYTF TGTGCCAGCAGTTTATTAAGCGTGCGGGGGCAGGGTGGCTACACCTTC